These T cell receptor beta chains were read from a single sample in a study of blood T cell repertoires in COVID-19. Using immunoSEQ multiplex PCR, the repertoire was profiled, and TCRdb retains in-frame clones only, with some absent. The sample includes about 250,000 clones, 65% to 85% of them seen just once. Sequencing was performed on peripheral blood. Receptors were obtained from a man aged 40-49 years with active or convalescent COVID-19. The CDR3 runs from the conserved cysteine through the conserved F or W.

V | CDR3
TRBV7-3 | CASSRPGGEQFF
TRBV10-3 | CAISAGLAGGQETQYF
TRBV2 | CASCREPGWETQYF
TRBV12-5 | CASGLLGRGSPLHF
TRBV19 | CASRQGGGNQPQHF
TRBV5-1 | CASSLEQGWMTEAFF
TRBV2 | CASVDNNEQFF
TRBV11-2 | CASSLVAGPYEQYF
TRBV19 | CASTSGTEYNSPLHF
TRBV14 | CASSPPGGSRGLAFF
TRBV7-2 | CASSLNRALNEQFF
TRBV24-1 | CATSDWDTGPQHF
TRBV27 | CASSFSRGDTQYF
TRBV6-6 | CASSKQGVPQETQYF
TRBV2 | CASSDELAFNQPQHF
TRBV6-4 | CASSDSGHPLSYTF
TRBV30 | CAWDETETGELFF
TRBV10-3 | CAISESSLATYNEQFF
TRBV10-1 | CASSDVTGVLTDTQYF
TRBV29-1 | CSVDPWTGAAYGYTF
TRBV7-3 | CASSLLRDTEAFF
TRBV24-1 | CATSDLGDNQPQHF
TRBV10-3 | CAIQGMGETEAFF
TRBV7-9 | CASSSGQGAITDTQYF
TRBV5-1 | CASSLRPSGASGETQYF
TRBV12-3/TRBV12-4 | CASNLQANTEAFF
TRBV9 | CASSVRLAGSTGELFF
TRBV18 | CASSPSGQGLNEKLFF
TRBV19 | CASSIRDSYEQYF
TRBV2 | CASNEQGSNQPQHF
TRBV6-2/TRBV6-3 | CASSYKRQGKWSNQPQHF
TRBV2 | CASSERTGRTNEKLFF
TRBV7-2 | CASRVQGDTEAFF
TRBV19 | CATAGRNYGYTF
TRBV28 | CASQGGPDTQYF
TRBV29-1 | CSVRTGRDTGELFF
TRBV6-5 | CASSRQGEESPLHF
TRBV3-1/TRBV3-2 | CASSHQGTNEAFF
TRBV2 | CASRPQGAGGQPQHF
TRBV2 | CASSERALAGSTDTQYF
TRBV29-1 | CSVEVWEENTEAFF
TRBV5-1 | CASSLGTATGELFF
TRBV30 | CAWSSRGLNYGYTF
TRBV3-1/TRBV3-2 | CASSHKTSGDTNF
TRBV12-5 | CASGLSLGYEQYF